This paragraph covers one T cell receptor (beta chain) sequence. Germline lookup yields CDR1 SGHDT and CDR2 YYEEEE. The CDR3 has 16 amino acids. V lost 0 bases to trimming and J lost 3 bases, with 15 bases between them. The record originates from a study of blood T cell repertoires in COVID-19. Study-level information: Specimens from acute and convalescent COVID-19 originated in the United States, Italy and Spain. PBMCs, B-cell-depleted T cells, or T cells provided the cDNA or gDNA that made up the material.

Per the authors' pipeline: Reference gene primer amplification gave nucleated cell count estimates. The repertoire was sequenced with immunoSEQ multiplex PCR; TCRdb's copy has only in-frame clones and lacks some. Clone size and the V and J calls come from that table; the DNA yielded D and trimming. Found here are over 150,000 clones, 70% to 90% of them singletons; the top ten hold approximately 0.99%. The clonotype was recovered from a man aged 35 to 55 with acute or convalescent COVID-19. The chain is built from TRBV5-6 and TRBJ1-1; TRBD1 might be the D (5 bases). Sequenced sample: peripheral blood. The CDR3 nucleotides are TGTGCCAGCAGCTTGGGGAGTGGACATGGGGACACTGAAGCTTTCTTT. Its translation is CASSLGSGHGDTEAFF.